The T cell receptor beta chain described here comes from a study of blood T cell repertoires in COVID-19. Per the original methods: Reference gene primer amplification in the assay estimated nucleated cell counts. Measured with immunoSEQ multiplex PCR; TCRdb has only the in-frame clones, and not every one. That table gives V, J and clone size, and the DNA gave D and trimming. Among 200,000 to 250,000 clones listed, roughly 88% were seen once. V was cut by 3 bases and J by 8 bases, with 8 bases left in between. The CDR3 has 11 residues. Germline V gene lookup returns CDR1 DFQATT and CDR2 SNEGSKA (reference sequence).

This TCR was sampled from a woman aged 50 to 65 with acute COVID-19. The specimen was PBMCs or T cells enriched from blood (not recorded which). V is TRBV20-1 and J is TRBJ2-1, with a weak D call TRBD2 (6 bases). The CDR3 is CSASWRDEQFF. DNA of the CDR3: TGCAGTGCTAGCTGGAGGGATGAGCAGTTCTTC.